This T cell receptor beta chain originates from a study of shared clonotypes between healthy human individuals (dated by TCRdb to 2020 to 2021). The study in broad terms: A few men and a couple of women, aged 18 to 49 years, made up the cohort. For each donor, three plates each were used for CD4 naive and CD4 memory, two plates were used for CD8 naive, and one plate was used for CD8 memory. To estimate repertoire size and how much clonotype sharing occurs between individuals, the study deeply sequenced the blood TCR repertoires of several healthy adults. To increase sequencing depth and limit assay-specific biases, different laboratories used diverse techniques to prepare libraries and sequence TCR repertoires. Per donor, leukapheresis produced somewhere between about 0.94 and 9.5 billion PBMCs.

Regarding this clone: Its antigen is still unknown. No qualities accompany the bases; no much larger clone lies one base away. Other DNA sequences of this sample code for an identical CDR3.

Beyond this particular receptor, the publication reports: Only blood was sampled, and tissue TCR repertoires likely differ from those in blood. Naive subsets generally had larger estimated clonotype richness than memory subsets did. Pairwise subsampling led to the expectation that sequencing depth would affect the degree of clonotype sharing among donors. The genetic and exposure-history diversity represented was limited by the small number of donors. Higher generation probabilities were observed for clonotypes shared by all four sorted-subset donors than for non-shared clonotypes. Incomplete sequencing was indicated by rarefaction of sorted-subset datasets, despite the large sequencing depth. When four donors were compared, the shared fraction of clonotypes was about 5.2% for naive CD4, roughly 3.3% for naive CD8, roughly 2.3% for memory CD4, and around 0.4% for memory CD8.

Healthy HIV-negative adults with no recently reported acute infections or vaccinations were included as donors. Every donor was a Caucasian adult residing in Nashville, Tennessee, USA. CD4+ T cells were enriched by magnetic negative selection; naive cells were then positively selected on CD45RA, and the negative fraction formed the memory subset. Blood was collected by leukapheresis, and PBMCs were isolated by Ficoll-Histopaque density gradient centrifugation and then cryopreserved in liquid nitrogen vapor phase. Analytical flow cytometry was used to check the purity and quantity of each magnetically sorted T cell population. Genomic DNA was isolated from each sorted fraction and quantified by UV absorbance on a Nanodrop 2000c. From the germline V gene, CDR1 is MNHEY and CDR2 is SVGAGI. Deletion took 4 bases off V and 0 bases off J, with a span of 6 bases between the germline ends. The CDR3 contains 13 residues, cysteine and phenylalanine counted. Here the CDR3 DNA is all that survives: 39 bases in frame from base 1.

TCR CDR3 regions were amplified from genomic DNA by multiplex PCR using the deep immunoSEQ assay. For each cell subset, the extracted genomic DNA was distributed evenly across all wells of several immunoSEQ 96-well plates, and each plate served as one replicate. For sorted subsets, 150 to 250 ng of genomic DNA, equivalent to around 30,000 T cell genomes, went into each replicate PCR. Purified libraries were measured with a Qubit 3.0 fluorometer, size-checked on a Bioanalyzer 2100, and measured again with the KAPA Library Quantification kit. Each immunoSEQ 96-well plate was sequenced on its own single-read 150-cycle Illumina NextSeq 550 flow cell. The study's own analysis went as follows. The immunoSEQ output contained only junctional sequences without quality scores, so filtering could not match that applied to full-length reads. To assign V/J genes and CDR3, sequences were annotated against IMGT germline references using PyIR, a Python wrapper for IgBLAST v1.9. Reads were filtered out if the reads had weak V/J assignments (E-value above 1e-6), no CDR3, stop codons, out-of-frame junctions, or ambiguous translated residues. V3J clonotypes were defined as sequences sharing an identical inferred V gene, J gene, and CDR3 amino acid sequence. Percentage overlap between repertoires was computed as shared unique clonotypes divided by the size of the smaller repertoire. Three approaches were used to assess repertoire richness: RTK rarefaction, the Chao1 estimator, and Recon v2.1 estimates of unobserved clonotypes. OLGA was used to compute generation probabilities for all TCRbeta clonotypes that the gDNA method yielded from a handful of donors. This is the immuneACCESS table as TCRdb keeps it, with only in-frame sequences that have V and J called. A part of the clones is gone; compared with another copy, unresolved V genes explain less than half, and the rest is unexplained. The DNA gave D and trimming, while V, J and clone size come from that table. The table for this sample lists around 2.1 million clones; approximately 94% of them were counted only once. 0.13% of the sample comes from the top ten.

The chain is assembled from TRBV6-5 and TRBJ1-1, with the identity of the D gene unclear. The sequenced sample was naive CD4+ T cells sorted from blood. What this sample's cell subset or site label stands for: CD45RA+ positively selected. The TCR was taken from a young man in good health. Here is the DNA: TGTGCCAGCAGTTTGACGGTGAACACTGAAGCTTTCTTT. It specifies CASSLTVNTEAFF.